This T cell receptor beta chain was profiled in a study of low-dose radiotherapy and immunotherapy resistance in tumors. Study-level information: On an every-two-weeks schedule, patients received intravenous nivolumab 240 mg, along with ipilimumab 1 mg/kg every six weeks. Daily intake of oral aspirin 300 mg by patients lasted four cycles and began on cycle 1 day 1.

CDR1 and CDR2 (germline): KGHDR, SFDVKD. The junction had 8 bases not matched to a gene; V was cut back by 4 bases and J by 4 bases. The CDR3 is 16 residues long. TRAV- and TRBV-specific primers primed first-strand cDNA, covering alpha and beta chains. Using a constant-region primer together with a V-primer adapter, TCRs were subjected to around 22 PCR cycles of amplification. MiXCR, run by TCRdb on the reads, gives a single entry per CDR3 protein. The sample has several thousand distinct CDR3 sequences, roughly 85% seen once. The clonotype originates from a human donor with advanced metastatic prostate, ovarian, gallbladder or colorectal cancer (not recorded which). This table probably holds off-target reads from a library built for another chain. The chain is built from TRBV24-1 and TRBJ2-1; 8 nucleotides align to TRBD1. The CDR3 bases are TGTGCCACCAGTGACCCTGGACAGGGCCAATACAATGAGCAGTTCTTC. This encodes CATSDPGQGQYNEQFF.